These T cell receptor beta chains were read from a single sample in a study of Ad26.COV2.S vaccination and SARS-CoV-2 variants. Only in-frame clones appear in the TCRdb table, and some are missing; sequencing was by immunoSEQ multiplex PCR. Seen here are about 350,000 clones, roughly 85% observed once, and the top ten hold about 3.3%. Material: peripheral blood, obtained in a trial of Ad26.COV2.S vaccine versus placebo. The receptors derive from a person aged 18-65 years who received the Ad26.COV2.S COVID-19 vaccine or a placebo. Each CDR3 is given with its conserved first and last residue. A D gene is named only where the DNA matches it firmly. Expanded clones get a size class; other rows say once, few or many, or leave the size out.

v_call	d_call	clone_size	j_call	cdr3_aa	cdr3_nt
TRBV15	.	.	TRBJ1-5	CATSSSGVGNQPQHF	TGTGCCACCAGCAGTAGCGGGGTGGGGAATCAGCCCCAGCATTTT
TRBV30	TRBD1	.	TRBJ2-1	CAWSPGQGVCSYNEQFF	TGTGCCTGGAGCCCGGGACAGGGGGTTTGCTCCTACAATGAGCAGTTCTTC
TRBV18	TRBD2	.	TRBJ2-1	CASSQTRGGRGNNEQFF	TGTGCCAGCTCCCAAACTCGAGGCGGGAGAGGTAACAATGAGCAGTTCTTC
TRBV14	.	.	TRBJ2-6	CASSQGLTTGANVLTF	TGTGCCAGCAGCCAGGGCCTGACTACTGGGGCCAACGTCCTGACTTTC
TRBV7-2	.	.	TRBJ2-3	CASSPTTDTQYF	TGTGCCAGCAGCCCTACTACAGATACGCAGTATTTT
TRBV6-4	.	many	TRBJ2-1	CASSDSSGANEQFF	TGTGCCAGCAGTGACTCTTCCGGGGCCAATGAGCAGTTCTTC
TRBV9	TRBD2	.	TRBJ2-1	CASSGLAGVNEQFF	TGTGCCAGCAGCGGACTAGCGGGGGTCAATGAGCAGTTCTTC
TRBV3-1/TRBV3-2	TRBD1	.	TRBJ2-7	CATRLRTGIGYEQYF	TGTGCCACCAGGCTAAGGACAGGAATCGGCTACGAGCAGTACTTC
TRBV5-8	.	.	TRBJ2-1	CASSLGTGINEQFF	TGTGCCAGCAGCTTGGGTACAGGGATCAATGAGCAGTTCTTC
TRBV27	.	.	TRBJ2-7	CASSLEGGSYEQYF	TGTGCCAGCAGTTTAGAGGGGGGGTCCTACGAGCAGTACTTC
TRBV18	TRBD2	once	TRBJ2-7	CASSPPAGGPYEQYF	TGTGCCAGCTCACCACCGGCGGGGGGCCCCTACGAGCAGTACTTC
TRBV6-2/TRBV6-3	TRBD2	.	TRBJ2-7	CASSYAFSGSNEQYF	TGTGCCAGCAGTTACGCGTTTAGCGGGAGCAACGAGCAGTACTTC
TRBV7-9	.	few	TRBJ2-7	CASSKVLAPHEQYF	TGTGCCAGCAGCAAAGTCCTGGCCCCCCACGAGCAGTACTTC
TRBV2	.	.	TRBJ2-4	CASTGTWVAKNIQYF	TGTGCCAGCACCGGAACCTGGGTAGCCAAAAACATTCAGTACTTC
TRBV2	TRBD1	.	TRBJ1-2	CASIKTDRGSYGYTF	TGTGCCAGCATCAAAACGGACAGGGGTAGCTATGGCTACACCTTC
TRBV6-2/TRBV6-3	TRBD1	.	TRBJ1-2	CASSYSRGGNGYGYTF	TGTGCCAGCAGTTACTCTAGAGGGGGCAACGGCTATGGCTACACCTTC
TRBV15	TRBD2	.	TRBJ2-5	CATSRTSGLETQYF	TGTGCCACCAGCAGAACTAGCGGGCTAGAGACCCAGTACTTC
TRBV2	.	.	TRBJ2-2	CASKVGELFF	TGTGCCAGCAAGGTCGGGGAGCTGTTTTTT
TRBV3-1/TRBV3-2	TRBD2	.	TRBJ2-1	CASSHRTSGGNNEQFF	TGTGCCAGCAGCCACCGGACTAGCGGGGGAAACAATGAGCAGTTCTTC
TRBV19	TRBD2	once	TRBJ2-3	CASSIELAGVNRAGTDTQYF	TGTGCCAGTAGTATCGAACTAGCGGGGGTAAATCGGGCCGGAACAGATACGCAGTATTTT
TRBV4-3	.	.	TRBJ2-1	CASSPAVGGPSYNEQFF	TGCGCCAGCAGCCCGGCCGTCGGAGGGCCCTCCTACAATGAGCAGTTCTTC
TRBV7-2	TRBD2	once	TRBJ2-2	CASSLGGLAYNTGELFF	TGTGCCAGCAGCTTAGGGGGACTAGCCTACAACACCGGGGAGCTGTTTTTT
TRBV6-5	TRBD2	.	TRBJ2-1	CASSYRRGSHNEQFF	TGTGCCAGCAGTTATCGGCGGGGGTCACACAATGAGCAGTTCTTC
TRBV9	TRBD1	.	TRBJ2-3	CASSVGTGGADTQYF	TGTGCCAGCAGCGTAGGGACAGGGGGCGCAGATACGCAGTATTTT
TRBV6-5	.	.	TRBJ2-1	CASRVGYNEQFF	TGTGCCAGCAGAGTCGGATACAATGAGCAGTTCTTC
TRBV9	TRBD1	once	TRBJ2-5	CASSQTGYTQETQYF	TGTGCCAGCAGCCAGACAGGGTACACACAAGAGACCCAGTACTTC
TRBV6-2/TRBV6-3	TRBD2	.	TRBJ2-3	CASSESGGADTQYF	TGTGCCAGCAGTGAGTCCGGGGGGGCAGATACGCAGTATTTT
TRBV4-1	.	.	TRBJ1-6	CASSQHSRQAAYVF	TGCGCCAGCAGCCAACACAGCCGACAGGCAGCGTACGTCTTT
TRBV14	.	.	TRBJ1-6	CASSPTRVGLVSPLHF	TGTGCCAGCAGCCCAACTAGAGTCGGTTTGGTTTCACCCCTCCACTTT
TRBV5-4	.	once	TRBJ2-7	CASSMDITYEQYF	TGTGCCAGCAGCATGGACATCACCTACGAGCAGTACTTC
TRBV12-3/TRBV12-4	.	.	TRBJ2-3	CASSTRTGDTQYF	TGTGCCAGCAGTACCCGGACTGGCGATACGCAGTATTTT
TRBV7-2	.	.	TRBJ2-7	CASSLRGATEQYF	TGTGCCAGCAGCTTGAGGGGGGCAACCGAGCAGTACTTC
TRBV7-2	.	.	TRBJ2-7	CASSPRQGSYEQYF	TGTGCCAGCAGCCCTAGGCAGGGCTCCTACGAGCAGTACTTC
TRBV7-9	TRBD2	few	TRBJ2-3	CASSSLIDTGTITTPF	TGTGCCAGCAGCTCTTTAATTGACACCGGGACTATCACAACCCCCTTC
TRBV5-4	TRBD2	.	TRBJ2-5	CASTQGLAGGPETQYF	TGTGCCAGCACCCAGGGACTAGCGGGGGGGCCGGAGACCCAGTACTTC
TRBV2	TRBD1	.	TRBJ2-2	CASKGQGYTGELFF	TGTGCCAGCAAGGGACAGGGTTACACCGGGGAGCTGTTTTTT
TRBV25-1	.	.	TRBJ2-1	CASSEYGLMSSYNEQFF	TGTGCCAGCAGTGAATACGGCCTGATGAGCTCCTACAATGAGCAGTTCTTC
TRBV5-6	.	.	TRBJ1-1	CASSPDSANTEAFF	TGTGCCAGCAGCCCGGATTCTGCGAACACTGAAGCTTTCTTT
TRBV4-1	.	.	TRBJ2-3	CASSQERWNLRLAGGDDTQYF	TGCGCCAGCAGCCAAGAAAGATGGAACCTCCGACTAGCAGGGGGAGATGATACGCAGTATTTT
TRBV6-5	.	once	TRBJ1-2	CATTGGRVDGYTF	TGTGCCACCACCGGGGGGCGCGTCGATGGCTACACCTTC
TRBV18	.	.	TRBJ2-7	CASSPPSTVLYEQYF	TGTGCCAGCTCACCACCTAGCACAGTCCTCTACGAGCAGTACTTC
TRBV7-2	TRBD2	once	TRBJ2-7	CASSLELAGVREQYF	TGTGCCAGCAGCTTAGAGCTAGCGGGAGTTCGAGAGCAGTACTTC
TRBV2	TRBD1	.	TRBJ2-3	CASQDRADTQYF	TGTGCCAGCCAGGACAGGGCGGATACGCAGTATTTT
TRBV28	.	.	TRBJ1-4	CASNPAQGQSEKLFF	TGTGCCAGCAACCCTGCGCAGGGCCAAAGTGAAAAACTGTTTTTT
TRBV18	TRBD1	.	TRBJ2-2	CASSFVWTGTTGELFF	TGTGCCAGCTCATTCGTATGGACAGGGACCACCGGGGAGCTGTTTTTT
TRBV30	.	.	TRBJ1-1	CAWSVPGAFTEAFF	TGTGCCTGGAGTGTACCAGGGGCTTTCACTGAAGCTTTCTTT
TRBV6-5	TRBD2	.	TRBJ2-7	CASSTLAGGTYEQYF	TGTGCCAGCAGTACACTAGCGGGGGGGACCTACGAGCAGTACTTC
TRBV6-5	.	once	TRBJ2-3	CASSYAALPSTDTQYF	TGTGCCAGCAGTTACGCCGCTCTACCTAGCACAGATACGCAGTATTTT
TRBV7-8	.	.	TRBJ1-2	CASSSGQKGPYGYTF	TGTGCCAGCAGCAGCGGACAGAAGGGGCCCTATGGCTACACCTTC
TRBV11-3	.	.	TRBJ1-1	CASSFRVDTEAFF	TGTGCCAGCAGCTTTCGGGTCGACACTGAAGCTTTCTTT
TRBV6-5	.	.	TRBJ2-5	CASSYSWGPQETQYF	TGTGCCAGCAGTTACTCTTGGGGACCTCAAGAGACCCAGTACTTC
TRBV28	TRBD1	.	TRBJ2-7	CASSRTGSYEQYF	TGTGCCAGCAGCAGGACAGGGTCTTACGAGCAGTACTTC
TRBV5-5	TRBD1	once	TRBJ1-2	CASSLGDRVPHGYTF	TGTGCCAGCAGCTTGGGGGACAGGGTGCCGCATGGCTACACCTTC
TRBV9	TRBD1	.	TRBJ2-5	CASSAGQGGETQYF	TGTGCCAGCAGCGCGGGACAGGGGGGAGAGACCCAGTACTTC
TRBV19	TRBD1	many	TRBJ1-6	CASRLTTGTDNSPLHF	TGTGCCAGTAGACTTACAACCGGGACAGATAATTCACCCCTCCACTTT
TRBV2	.	.	TRBJ2-4	CASSYREENIQYF	TGTGCCAGCAGTTATAGGGAGGAAAACATTCAGTACTTC
TRBV12-5	TRBD1	.	TRBJ2-3	CASGRGQGRTDTQYF	TGTGCTAGTGGTCGGGGACAGGGGCGCACAGATACGCAGTATTTT